This T cell receptor (beta chain) was identified in a study of T cell changes during pregnancy in multiple sclerosis. The V and J ends lost 0 bases and 5 bases respectively, with 13 bases between them. In germline, CDR1 is MGHRA, CDR2 YSYEKL. CDR3 length: 15 residues. The table came from immunoSEQ multiplex PCR; TCRdb's copy has only in-frame clones and leaves some out. Seen here are tens of thousands of clones, roughly 90% observed once, and the top ten hold roughly 1.5%. This clone was detected only once. This sequence joins TRBV4-1 and TRBJ1-1; no definite D call. Here the sequenced sample was peripheral blood, taken in the third trimester of pregnancy. This sequence originates from a female donor with multiple sclerosis, enrolled in a pregnancy study. The CDR3 is CASSQDGRGMTEAFF. The CDR3 DNA reads TGCGCCAGCAGCCAAGATGGGCGGGGTATGACTGAAGCTTTCTTT.